The sequence of this T cell receptor (beta chain) was determined in a study of blood T cell repertoires in COVID-19. On the study more broadly: The United States, Italy and Spain were the sources of the acute and convalescent COVID-19 samples. T cells, B-cell-depleted T cells, or PBMCs supplied cDNA or gDNA.

Per the original methods: Amplification of reference gene primers provided the estimated nucleated cell counts. Clones were sequenced by immunoSEQ multiplex PCR, and TCRdb holds only the in-frame ones, with some missing. D and trimming were read from the DNA, whereas the V and J calls and clone size are those reported in that table. The sample lists tens of thousands of clones; more than 70% were seen once. The sequenced sample consisted of peripheral blood. This sequence originates from a man aged 45-60 years with acute or convalescent COVID-19.

The CDR3 here is CASSPGQGRSGANVLTF. The DNA for the CDR3 is TGTGCCAGCAGCCCCGGACAGGGACGTTCTGGGGCCAACGTCCTGACTTTC. The genes are TRBV2 and TRBJ2-6; 8 positions agree with TRBD1. This CDR3 is 17 amino acids long. Germline assignment: CDR1 SNHLY and CDR2 FYNNEI. With 6 bases clipped from V and 1 base from J, the junction kept 8 bases outside the gene matches.